The clone carrying this T cell receptor beta chain was counted only a few times. The data are from a study of T cell responses to AZD1222 COVID-19 vaccine. Trimming pared 2 bases from V and 5 bases from J, leaving 7 bases between. This CDR3 has 12 residues. CDR1 MNHEY and CDR2 SVGAGI come from the germline V gene. Assay used: immunoSEQ multiplex PCR; TCRdb lists only in-frame clones, some missing. The sample consists of over 100,000 clones, approximately 88% of them appearing once. The TCR originated in an adult in good health. The genes are TRBV6-5 and TRBJ2-7; a weak D match, TRBD1 (6 bases). Sequenced here: peripheral blood, sampled on day 0 of AZD1222 vaccination. CDR3 protein: CASSYTGNEQYF. CDR3 bases: TGTGCCAGCAGTTACACAGGGAACGAGCAGTACTTC.